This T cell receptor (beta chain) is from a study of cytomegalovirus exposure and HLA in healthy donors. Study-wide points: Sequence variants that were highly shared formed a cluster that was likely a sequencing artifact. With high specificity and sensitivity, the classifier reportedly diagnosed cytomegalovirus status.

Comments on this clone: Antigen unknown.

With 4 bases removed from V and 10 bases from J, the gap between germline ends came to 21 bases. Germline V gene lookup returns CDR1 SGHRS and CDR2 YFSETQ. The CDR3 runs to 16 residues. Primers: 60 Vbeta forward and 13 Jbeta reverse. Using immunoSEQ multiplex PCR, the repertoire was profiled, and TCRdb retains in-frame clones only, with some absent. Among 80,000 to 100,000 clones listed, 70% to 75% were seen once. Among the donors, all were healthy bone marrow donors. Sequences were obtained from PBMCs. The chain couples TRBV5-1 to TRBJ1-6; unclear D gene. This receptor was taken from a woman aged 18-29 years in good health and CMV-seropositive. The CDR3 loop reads CASSPGPGREQSPLHF. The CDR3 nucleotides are TGCGCCAGCAGCCCAGGCCCTGGCCGAGAGCAGTCACCCCTCCACTTT.